This is a list of T cell receptor beta chains from one sample in a study of regulatory and conventional T cells in RAG deficiency. The repertoire was sequenced with immunoSEQ multiplex PCR; TCRdb's copy has only in-frame clones and lacks some. The repertoire holds under 7,500 clones, with around 91% as singletons. The same data also went into a second study, on regulatory T cells.

Sequencing input: CD127- CD25+ CD4+ Tregs sorted from blood. These receptors were obtained from a human donor in good health. Both conserved end residues are part of each CDR3. Each record gives: CDR3 DNA, CDR3 protein, J gene, clone size, V gene, D gene. A D gene is named only where the DNA matches it firmly. Rows may omit the clone size; those that give it use once, few, many or a size class.

TGTGCCAGCAGTTACTCGACAGGGGCTGGAAACACCATATATTTT,CASSYSTGAGNTIYF,TRBJ1-3,NA,TRBV6-5,TRBD1
TGTGCCAGCAGTCGACAGTATACTGGCTACACCTTC,CASSRQYTGYTF,TRBJ1-2,NA,TRBV6-1,NA
TGTGCCAGCAGTCCGTCCCGAACAGGGAAATCTAGCACAGATACGCAGTATTTT,CASSPSRTGKSSTDTQYF,TRBJ2-3,NA,TRBV28,NA
TGTGCCAGCAGCCAAGAGCCAGGGAACTCTGGAAACACCATATATTTT,CASSQEPGNSGNTIYF,TRBJ1-3,NA,TRBV4-2,NA
TGTGCCAGTAGTCGCCGGGGAATTTCGGTGAACACTGAAGCTTTCTTT,CASSRRGISVNTEAFF,TRBJ1-1,NA,TRBV19,NA
TGTGCCTGGCAGGGGAAGGGAAAGGAAAAACTGTTTTTT,CAWQGKGKEKLFF,TRBJ1-4,NA,TRBV30,NA
TGTGCCAGTAGGATCGGAGGGAGGTCACCCCTCCACTTT,CASRIGGRSPLHF,TRBJ1-6,NA,TRBV19,NA
TGTGCCAGCGGGACATCTTATGGTCGCTACACCTTC,CASGTSYGRYTF,TRBJ1-2,NA,TRBV9,NA
TGTGCCAGCGGACAGGGGTACGAGCAGTACTTC,CASGQGYEQYF,TRBJ2-7,NA,TRBV2,TRBD1
TGTGCCAGCAACCCTGACAGGGGGCTCAACACTGAAGCTTTCTTT,CASNPDRGLNTEAFF,TRBJ1-1,once,TRBV14,TRBD1
TGTGCCATCAATCGGGAGGGACAGGGGGCCCGCAATGAGCAGTTCTTC,CAINREGQGARNEQFF,TRBJ2-1,NA,TRBV10-3,TRBD1
TGTGCCAGCAGTTTTGTCCGGGGCACTGAAGCTTTCTTT,CASSFVRGTEAFF,TRBJ1-1,NA,TRBV27,NA
TGTGCCAGCAGTCCGGACAGGGGGCGCCGCGAGCAGTACTTC,CASSPDRGRREQYF,TRBJ2-7,NA,TRBV6-1,TRBD1
TGTGCCAGCAGCCCCAGGGGTGACGACGAGCAGTACTTC,CASSPRGDDEQYF,TRBJ2-7,NA,TRBV7-2,NA
TGTGCCAGCAGTTATACGACCGGGGGAGGCTACACCTTC,CASSYTTGGGYTF,TRBJ1-2,NA,TRBV6-5,NA
TGTGCCAGCAGCTTAAGGACGGGGGGGACCTACGAGCAGTACTTC,CASSLRTGGTYEQYF,TRBJ2-7,NA,TRBV7-2,TRBD2
TGTGCCAGCAGTGAATCGGTCTCCTATAATTCACCCCTCCACTTT,CASSESVSYNSPLHF,TRBJ1-6,NA,TRBV6-1,NA
TGTGCCAGCAGCTTAAGGCCAGGGTATGAGACCCAGTACTTC,CASSLRPGYETQYF,TRBJ2-5,NA,TRBV7-8,NA
TGCGCCAGCAGCAAGACTAGCGGGGGGTTCTACGAGCAGTACTTC,CASSKTSGGFYEQYF,TRBJ2-7,NA,TRBV5-1,TRBD2
TGTGCCATCAGCACAGGGTCGAGCACCGGGGAGCTGTTTTTT,CAISTGSSTGELFF,TRBJ2-2,NA,TRBV10-3,NA
TGTGCCAGCAGTTACAAATCAGGGGTAACGTACGAGCAGTACTTC,CASSYKSGVTYEQYF,TRBJ2-7,NA,TRBV6-5,NA
TGTGCCAGCTCACCCGGACTAGCTAGCACAGATACGCGGTATTTT,CASSPGLASTDTRYF,TRBJ2-3,NA,TRBV18,TRBD2
TGTGCCAGCGGAGGGACTAGCGGGGCCCCAATCGAGACCCAGTACTTC,CASGGTSGAPIETQYF,TRBJ2-5,once,TRBV2,TRBD2
TGTGCCAGCAGCCGACAGGGGATGAACACTGAAGCTTTCTTT,CASSRQGMNTEAFF,TRBJ1-1,NA,TRBV9,TRBD1
TGTGCCAGCAGTTACTGGAGGGGATCGGCGCTTCACGTCCTGACTTTC,CASSYWRGSALHVLTF,TRBJ2-6,NA,TRBV6-6,NA
TGTGCCAGACCTCGAAGATCACAGGGGATCGAGACCCAGTACTTC,CARPRRSQGIETQYF,TRBJ2-5,NA,TRBV19,TRBD1
TGTGCCAGCAGTTTAGGCACAGGCTACGAGCAGTACTTC,CASSLGTGYEQYF,TRBJ2-7,NA,TRBV27,NA
TGTGCCTGGAGTAAGAATAGGTTAGGGACAGGGGATTCACCCCTCCACTTT,CAWSKNRLGTGDSPLHF,TRBJ1-6,NA,TRBV30,TRBD1
TGTGCCAGCAGCTCGGGGGGCGATCCCTCGACCGGGGAGCTGTTTTTT,CASSSGGDPSTGELFF,TRBJ2-2,NA,TRBV5-8,NA
TGTGCCAGCAGCTTAGATCTGGGGGCCGAGCAGTACTTC,CASSLDLGAEQYF,TRBJ2-7,NA,TRBV7-9,NA
TGCGCCAGCACGGGTGGACTAGCCAAAAACATTCAGTACTTC,CASTGGLAKNIQYF,TRBJ2-4,once,TRBV5-1,NA
TGTGCCAGCAGTGAACTCTTGGTAGGGACAGAAACTAGAACCTTC,CASSELLVGTETRTF,TRBJ1-2,NA,TRBV6-1,TRBD1